Below, 27 T cell receptor beta chains from the same sample are listed, as sequenced in a study of T cell responses to AZD1222 COVID-19 vaccine. The table came from immunoSEQ multiplex PCR; TCRdb's copy has only in-frame clones and leaves some out. The sample contains fewer than 100,000 clones, roughly 90% of which appear only once. The sequences come from peripheral blood, collected 28 days after the second AZD1222 dose. The source is an adult who received the AZD1222 COVID-19 vaccine.

The gene calls are TRBV7-9 and TRBJ1-2; no firm D call. The V gene's germline CDR1 is SEHNR and CDR2 FQNEAQ (reference sequence). V was shortened by 4 bases and J by 2 bases, with 5 bases between the two germline ends. This CDR3 region has 12 residues. The DNA of the CDR3 is TGTGCCAGCAGCTCCCCCAACTATGGCTACACCTTC. This sequence encodes CASSSPNYGYTF. Combining the CDR3 with reference TRBV7-9 and TRBJ1-2 gives the whole variable domain DTGVSQNPRHKITKRGQNVTFRCDPISEHNRLYWYRQTLGQGPEFLTYFQNEAQLEKSRLLSDRFSAERPKGSFSTLEIQRTEQGDSAMYLCASSSPNYGYTFGSGTRLTVV.

J is TRBJ2-1 and V is TRBV6-2 or TRBV6-3; 14 nucleotides line up with TRBD2. The V segment lost 4 bases and the J segment 6 bases; nucleotides outside the gene matches: 11. The CDR3 is made up of 18 amino acids. Per the germline V gene, CDR1 is MNHEY and CDR2 is SVGEGT. The CDR3, as DNA: TGTGCCAGCAGTTTCCAACCGGGACTAGCGGGAGAGGTCAATGAGCAGTTCTTC. Its translation: CASSFQPGLAGEVNEQFF.

Only a few counts were recorded for this clone. V is TRBV9 and J is TRBJ2-7; 8 bases are shared with TRBD2. In germline, CDR1 is SGDLS, CDR2 YYNGEE. This CDR3 contains 15 residues. The ends lost 4 bases at V and 0 bases at J; junction bases unmatched: 6. The CDR3 region is CASSPSGSHSYEQYF. CDR3 nucleotide sequence: TGTGCCAGCAGCCCAAGCGGGAGCCACTCCTACGAGCAGTACTTC.

The V gene is TRBV7-9, the J gene TRBJ1-5; D is perhaps TRBD1 (6 bases). Germline V lookup: CDR1 SEHNR, CDR2 FQNEAQ (reference sequence). The CDR3 has 15 residues. V lost 5 bases and J 7 bases, leaving 18 bases between the germline ends. This CDR3 is CASSPLGGAKQPQHF. CDR3 in DNA: TGTGCCAGCAGCCCATTGGGGGGGGCAAAACAGCCCCAGCATTTT.

This clone appeared once. The chain employs TRBV28 and TRBJ2-2, with D possibly matching TRBD1 (5 bases). V was cut by 7 bases and J by 0 bases, with 9 bases left in between. This CDR3 region has 14 residues. Per the germline V gene, CDR1 is MDHEN and CDR2 is SYDVKM. CDR3 residues: CASIAGTNTGELFF. The CDR3 DNA follows: TGTGCCAGCATTGCAGGGACGAACACCGGGGAGCTGTTTTTT.

The chain recombines TRBV4-1 with TRBJ1-2; the match to TRBD1 covers 9 bases. CDR1 is MGHRA and CDR2 is YSYEKL in the germline V gene. V lost 1 base, J lost 6 bases, and 6 bases stayed unmatched. CDR3 size: 15 residues. The CDR3 reads CASSQVYRGLDGYTF. The DNA for the CDR3 is TGCGCCAGCAGCCAAGTGTACAGGGGGCTTGATGGCTACACCTTC.

The chain employs TRBV6-5 and TRBJ2-7; weak D call: TRBD1 (5 bases). CDR3 size: 14 residues. CDR1 and CDR2 (germline): MNHEY, SVGAGI. Trimming took off 8 bases at V and 1 base at J, with 15 bases between the two ends. The CDR3 DNA reads TGTGCCAGCCGGAGACAGTTTACTTCCTACGAGCAGTACTTC. This gives the protein CASRRQFTSYEQYF.

This chain joins TRBV5-1 and TRBJ1-3; D is perhaps TRBD1 (6 bases). V lost 0 bases and J lost 0, with 13 bases in between. Per the germline V gene, CDR1 is SGHRS and CDR2 is YFSETQ. This CDR3 spans 17 amino acids. The CDR3 here is CASSLEGGPSSGNTIYF. CDR3 DNA: TGCGCCAGCAGCTTGGAGGGGGGACCCAGCTCTGGAAACACCATATATTTT.

The rearrangement joins TRBV14 to TRBJ1-1; D ambiguous. The V gene lost 0 bases and the J gene lost 5 bases, with 13 bases spanning the gap. Germline V CDR1 and CDR2: SGHDN, FVKESK. CDR3 size: 15 residues. Here the CDR3 reads CASSQDLMIRTEAFF. The CDR3 nucleotides are TGTGCCAGCAGCCAAGATTTGATGATCCGAACTGAAGCTTTCTTT.

This chain links TRBV18 with TRBJ2-3; D ambiguous. The CDR3 is 14 residues long. Germline loops: CDR1 KGHSH, CDR2 LQKENI. V dropped 0 bases and J dropped 3 bases, with 7 bases sitting between them. The CDR3: CASSPPETTDTQYF. The CDR3 DNA sequence: TGTGCCAGCTCACCACCGGAGACTACAGATACGCAGTATTTT.

The V call is TRBV7-2, the J call TRBJ1-2; D unresolved. Per germline, CDR1 SGHTA and CDR2 FQGNSA. The V end lost 4 bases, the J end lost 8 bases, and 11 bases lay between the germline ends. The CDR3 contains 12 residues. The CDR3 bases are TGTGCCAGCAGCTACGAAATCGGGGGCTACACCTTC. Translation gives CASSYEIGGYTF.

J is TRBJ2-7 and V is TRBV5-1; 8 nucleotides match TRBD1. The V gene's germline CDR1 is SGHRS and CDR2 YFSETQ. The CDR3 is 14 amino acids. With V trimmed by 3 bases and J by 4 bases, 6 bases remained unmatched. CDR3: CASSYGQGLYEQYF. DNA of the CDR3: TGCGCCAGCAGCTATGGACAGGGCCTTTACGAGCAGTACTTC.

The genes are TRBV10-3 and TRBJ2-7; D possibly matches TRBD1 or TRBD2 (6 bases each). This CDR3 region has 12 residues. Trimming took off 7 bases at V and 3 bases at J, with 10 bases between the two ends. Germline CDR1 and CDR2: ENHRY and SYGVKD. The CDR3 region is CAIKGGSYEQYF. The CDR3 DNA follows: TGTGCCATCAAAGGGGGGAGCTACGAGCAGTACTTC.

V and J are TRBV28 and TRBJ1-2; no definite D call. Trimming left V 3 bases short and J 3 bases short, with 8 bases between. The CDR3 extends over 13 amino acids. Germline-derived CDR1 and CDR2 are MDHEN and SYDVKM. Here the CDR3 DNA reads TGTGCCAGCAGTTTTTTAGGGTACTATGGCTACACCTTC. Its protein is CASSFLGYYGYTF.

The chain employs TRBV9 and TRBJ1-2, with D unresolved. Trimming pared 0 bases from V and 1 base from J, leaving 7 bases between. The length of the CDR3 is 14 residues. The germline gives CDR1 SGDLS, CDR2 YYNGEE. In DNA, the CDR3 is TGTGCCAGCAGCGTAGGTGTGGATAACTATGGCTACACCTTC. Its protein is CASSVGVDNYGYTF.

The rearrangement links TRBV6-4 to TRBJ2-2; a weak D match, TRBD2 (6 bases). Germline loops: CDR1 MRHNA, CDR2 SNTAGT. V was trimmed by 3 bases and J by 7 bases, leaving 18 bases between them. This CDR3 region has 16 residues. The CDR3 here is CASSDRPREFGGELFF. In DNA form, the CDR3 reads TGTGCCAGCAGTGATCGCCCTCGGGAGTTTGGCGGGGAGCTGTTTTTT.

This clone occurred a few times. CDR3 loop: CASSYTPEENQPQHF. Here the CDR3 DNA reads TGTGCCAGCAGCTATACCCCAGAGGAGAATCAGCCCCAGCATTTT. The chain recombines TRBV16 with TRBJ1-5, with no clear D. Germline V CDR1 and CDR2: KGHSY, FQNENV. Trimming took 5 bases from V and 4 from J, leaving 15 bases between them. The CDR3 extends over 15 amino acids.

This sequence joins TRBV28 and TRBJ2-7; D gene uncertain. The V gene's germline CDR1 is MDHEN and CDR2 SYDVKM. V lost 6 bases and J lost 2, with 11 bases in between. This CDR3 is 13 amino acids long. The CDR3 is CASSHLRAYEQYF. For the CDR3, the DNA is TGTGCCAGCAGCCATCTAAGGGCCTACGAGCAGTACTTC.

The CDR3 is CASRPRTSGDYNEQFF. The CDR3 nucleotides read TGTGCCAGCAGGCCCAGGACTAGCGGGGACTACAATGAGCAGTTCTTC. This chain uses TRBV2 with TRBJ2-1; 12 bases map to TRBD2. CDR3 length: 16 residues. The ends lost 6 bases at V and 3 bases at J; junction bases unmatched: 6. Germline CDR1 SNHLY, CDR2 FYNNEI.

The chain joins TRBV4-1 to TRBJ2-3, with 11 bases lining up with TRBD2. This CDR3 has 16 residues. J lost 5 bases, V lost 4 bases, and 8 bases had no gene match. Germline loops: CDR1 MGHRA, CDR2 YSYEKL. CDR3 loop: CASSPPAGTSGDTQYF. CDR3 nucleotides: TGCGCCAGCAGCCCCCCTGCCGGGACTAGCGGAGATACGCAGTATTTT.

The chain has TRBV19 and TRBJ2-3, with TRBD1 identical over 7 bases. Germline V gene sequence: CDR1 LNHDA, CDR2 SQIVND (reference sequence). The J segment lost 5 bases and the V segment lost 8 bases, leaving 4 bases of the junction unmatched. The CDR3 has 12 residues. For the CDR3, the DNA is TGTGCCAGTCGCGACAGGGTAGATACGCAGTATTTT. Its translation: CASRDRVDTQYF.

The V and J genes are TRBV25-1 and TRBJ2-2; a possible D gene is TRBD1 (6 bases). The V gene's germline CDR1 is MGHDK and CDR2 SYGVNS. The V end was cut by 4 bases, the J end by 2 bases, with 17 bases between. The CDR3 runs 17 residues. The CDR3 DNA follows: TGTGCCAGCAGTGGGCACAGGGACGGGATTAACACCGGGGAGCTGTTTTTT. This translates into CASSGHRDGINTGELFF.

The V call is TRBV5-8, the J call TRBJ1-2; possibly TRBD1 for D (5 bases). Germline CDR1 and CDR2: SGHTS and YDEGEE. This CDR3 is built from 11 residues. The germline V and J ends were trimmed by 4 bases and 8 bases, with 9 bases remaining between them. The chain's CDR3 is CASSVGLGYTF. In nucleotides, the CDR3 is TGTGCCAGCAGCGTGGGACTGGGCTACACCTTC.

This clone was observed a handful of times. This chain connects TRBV6-5 to TRBJ1-1, with unresolved D. The germline V gene has CDR1 MNHEY and CDR2 SVGAGI. The length of the CDR3 is 13 residues. The germline V and J ends were trimmed by 0 bases and 7 bases, with 9 bases remaining between them. The CDR3 is CASSYSTGHEAFF. Written as DNA, the CDR3 is TGTGCCAGCAGTTACTCGACTGGGCATGAAGCTTTCTTT.

This clone showed up just a few times. V usage is TRBV5-4 and J usage is TRBJ2-1; possible D gene TRBD2, 6 bases. V was shortened by 4 bases and J by 5 bases, with 13 bases between the two germline ends. CDR1 is SGHNT and CDR2 is YYREEE in the germline V gene (reference sequence). CDR3 length equals 14 residues. The CDR3 DNA reads as TGTGCCAGCAGCGCTCCGGGACTGAACAATGAGCAGTTCTTC. Residues: CASSAPGLNNEQFF.

V usage is TRBV5-5 and J usage is TRBJ2-1; no definite D call. The V end was cut by 1 base, the J end by 0 bases, with 8 bases between. The CDR3 contains 15 residues. CDR1 is SGHKS, CDR2 YYEKEE, per germline (reference sequence). CDR3 coding DNA: TGTGCCAGCAGCTTGTTCGCCAGCTCCTACAATGAGCAGTTCTTC. Its translation is CASSLFASSYNEQFF.

The chain is built from TRBV5-1 and TRBJ2-2; 8 positions agree with TRBD2. The germline CDR1 and CDR2 sequences are SGHRS and YFSETQ. This CDR3 has 15 amino acids. After removal of 5 bases from V and 7 bases from J, the junction contained 10 bases not matched to a gene. The CDR3 loop is CASRPWVSGDGELFF. In DNA, the CDR3 is TGCGCCAGCAGGCCCTGGGTTAGCGGGGACGGGGAGCTGTTTTTT.